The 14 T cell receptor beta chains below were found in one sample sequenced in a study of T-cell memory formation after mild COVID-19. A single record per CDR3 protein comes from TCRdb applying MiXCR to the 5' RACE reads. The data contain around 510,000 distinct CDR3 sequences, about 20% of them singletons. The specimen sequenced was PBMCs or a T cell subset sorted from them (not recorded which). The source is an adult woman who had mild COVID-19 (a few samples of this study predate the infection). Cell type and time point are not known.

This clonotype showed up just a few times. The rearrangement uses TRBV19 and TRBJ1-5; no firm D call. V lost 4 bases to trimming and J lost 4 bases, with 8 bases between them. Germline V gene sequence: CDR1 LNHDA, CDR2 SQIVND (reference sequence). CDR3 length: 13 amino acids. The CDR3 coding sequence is TGTGCCAGTAGTACCTATTTAAATCAGCCCCAGCATTTT. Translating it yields CASSTYLNQPQHF.

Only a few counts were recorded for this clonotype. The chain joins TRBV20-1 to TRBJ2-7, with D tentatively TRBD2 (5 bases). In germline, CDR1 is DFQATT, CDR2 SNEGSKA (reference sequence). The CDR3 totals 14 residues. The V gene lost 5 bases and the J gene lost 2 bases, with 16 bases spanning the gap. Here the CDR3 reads CSAGRQRETYEQYF. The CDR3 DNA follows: TGCAGTGCTGGACGACAAAGGGAGACCTACGAGCAGTACTTC.

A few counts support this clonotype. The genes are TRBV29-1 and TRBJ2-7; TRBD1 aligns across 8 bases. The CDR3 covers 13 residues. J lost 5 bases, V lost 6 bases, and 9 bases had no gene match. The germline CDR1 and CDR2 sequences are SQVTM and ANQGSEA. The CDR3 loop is CSVAGGSPDEQYF. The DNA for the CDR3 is TGCAGCGTCGCAGGGGGCTCACCTGACGAGCAGTACTTC.

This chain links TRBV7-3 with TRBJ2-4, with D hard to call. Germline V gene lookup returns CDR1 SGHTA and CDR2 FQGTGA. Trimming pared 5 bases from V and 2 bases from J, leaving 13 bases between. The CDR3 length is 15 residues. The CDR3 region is CASSPEVGSKNIQYF. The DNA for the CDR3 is TGTGCCAGCAGCCCCGAAGTCGGGTCCAAAAACATTCAGTACTTC.

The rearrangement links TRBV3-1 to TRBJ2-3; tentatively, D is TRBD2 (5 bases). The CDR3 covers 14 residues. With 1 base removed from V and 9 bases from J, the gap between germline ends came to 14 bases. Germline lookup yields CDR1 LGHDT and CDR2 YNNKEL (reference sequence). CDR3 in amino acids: CASSQASDLTTQYF. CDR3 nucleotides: TGTGCCAGCAGCCAAGCATCGGACTTAACGACGCAGTATTTT.

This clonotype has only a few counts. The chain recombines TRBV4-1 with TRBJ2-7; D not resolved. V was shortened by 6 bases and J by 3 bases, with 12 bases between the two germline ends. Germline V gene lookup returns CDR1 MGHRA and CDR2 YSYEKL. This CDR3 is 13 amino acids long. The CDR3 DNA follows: TGCGCCAGCAGTCCCTCGCCGGGCTACGAGCAGTACTTC. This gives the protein CASSPSPGYEQYF.

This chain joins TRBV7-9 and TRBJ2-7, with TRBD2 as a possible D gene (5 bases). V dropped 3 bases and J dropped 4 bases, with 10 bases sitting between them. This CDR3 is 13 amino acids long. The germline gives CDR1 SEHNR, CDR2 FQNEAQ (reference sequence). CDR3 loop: CASSFGISYEQYF. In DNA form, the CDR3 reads TGTGCCAGCAGCTTCGGGATTTCGTACGAGCAGTACTTC.

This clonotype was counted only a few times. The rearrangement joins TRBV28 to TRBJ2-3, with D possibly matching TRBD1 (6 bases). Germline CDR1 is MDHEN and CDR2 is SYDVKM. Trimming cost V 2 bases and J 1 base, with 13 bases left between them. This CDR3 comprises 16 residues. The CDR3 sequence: CASSLTRAGGTDTQYF. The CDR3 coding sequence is TGTGCCAGCAGTTTAACCAGGGCAGGGGGCACAGATACGCAGTATTTT.

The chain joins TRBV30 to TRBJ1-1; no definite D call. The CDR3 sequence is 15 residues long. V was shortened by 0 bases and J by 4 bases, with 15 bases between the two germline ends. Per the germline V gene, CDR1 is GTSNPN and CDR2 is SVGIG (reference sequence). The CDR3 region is CAWSVTPGYGTEAFF. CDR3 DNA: TGTGCCTGGAGTGTTACCCCAGGATATGGCACTGAAGCTTTCTTT.

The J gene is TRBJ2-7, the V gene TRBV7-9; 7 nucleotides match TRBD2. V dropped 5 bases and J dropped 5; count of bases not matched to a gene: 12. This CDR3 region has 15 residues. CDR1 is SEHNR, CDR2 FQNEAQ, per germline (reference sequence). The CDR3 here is CASSRPQAGRDEQYF. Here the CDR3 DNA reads TGTGCCAGCAGCCGCCCGCAGGCAGGGAGGGACGAGCAGTACTTC.

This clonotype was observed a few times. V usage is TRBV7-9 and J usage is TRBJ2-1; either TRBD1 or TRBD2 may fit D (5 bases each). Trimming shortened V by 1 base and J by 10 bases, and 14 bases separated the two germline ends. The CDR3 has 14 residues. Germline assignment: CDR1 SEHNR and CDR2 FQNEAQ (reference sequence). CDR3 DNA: TGTGCCAGCAGCTTAGGTATGCCCGAGGGGGAGCAGTTCTTC. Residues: CASSLGMPEGEQFF.

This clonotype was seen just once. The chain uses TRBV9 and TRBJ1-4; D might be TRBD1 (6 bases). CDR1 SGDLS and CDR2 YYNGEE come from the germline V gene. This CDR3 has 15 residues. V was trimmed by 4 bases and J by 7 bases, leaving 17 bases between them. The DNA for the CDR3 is TGTGCCAGCAGCCCCCAAGGGGGGGAGGGTGAAAAACTGTTTTTT. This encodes CASSPQGGEGEKLFF.

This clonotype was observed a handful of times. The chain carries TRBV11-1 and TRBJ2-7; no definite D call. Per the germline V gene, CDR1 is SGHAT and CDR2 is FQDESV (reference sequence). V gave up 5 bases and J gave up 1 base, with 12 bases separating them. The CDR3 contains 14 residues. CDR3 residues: CASSDTLWSYEQYF. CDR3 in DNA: TGTGCCAGCAGCGATACTCTTTGGTCCTACGAGCAGTACTTC.

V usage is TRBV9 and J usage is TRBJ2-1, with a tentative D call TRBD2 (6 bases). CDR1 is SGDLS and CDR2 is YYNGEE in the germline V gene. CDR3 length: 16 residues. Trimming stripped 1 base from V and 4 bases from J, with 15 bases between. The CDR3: CASSVPHRESYNEQFF. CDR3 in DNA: TGTGCCAGCAGCGTACCCCACCGGGAGTCTTACAATGAGCAGTTCTTC.